This passage covers 16 T cell receptor beta chains from one sample sequenced in a study of graft-versus-host responses after intestinal transplantation (dated by TCRdb to the early 2020s). The intended sense of this specimen's time point label: cells obtained before transplantation from donor or recipient. The library was produced with the immunoSEQ multiplex PCR assay. TCRdb re-hosts the immuneACCESS table, in-frame sequences only. Its copies lack some clones; in the studies checked, an unresolved V gene accounts for under half of them, and the cause for the rest is not known. The sample records around 77,000 clones, around 95% of which are singletons. Around 0.5% of the sample rests with the top ten. The antigens these receptors bind are not known. This specimen was unstimulated CD8+ T cells sorted from spleen or lymph node cells, taken before intestinal transplant. The source of these receptors is a human donor who received an intestinal transplant.

Comment on this clone: A junction end diverges from the germline sequence, so it may reflect a read error. The chain couples TRBV27 to TRBJ2-7, with D uncertain. Germline-derived CDR1 and CDR2 are MNHEY and SMNVEV (reference sequence). The CDR3 consists of 13 residues. The CDR3 sequence: CASSLGETYGQYF. Written as DNA, the CDR3 is TGTGCCAGCAGTCTGGGCGAGACCTACGGGCAGTACTTC.

The chain is built from TRBV13 and TRBJ1-4; a weak D match, TRBD1 (6 bases). V lost 5 bases to trimming and J lost 6 bases, with 10 bases between them. Germline loops: CDR1 PRHDT, CDR2 FYEKMQ (reference sequence). The CDR3 is 13 amino acids. This chain's CDR3 is CASSTRTDEKLFF. The CDR3 coding sequence is TGTGCCAGCAGCACCCGGACAGATGAAAAACTGTTTTTT.

This chain uses TRBV4-2 with TRBJ1-1; D is possibly TRBD1 (6 bases). CDR3 size: 17 residues. The V end lost 3 bases, the J end lost 0 bases, and 17 bases lay between the germline ends. The germline CDR1 and CDR2 sequences are LGHNA and YNFKEQ. CDR3 nucleotide sequence: TGTGCCAGCAGCCACTACCCTATAGGGACATTGAACACTGAAGCTTTCTTT. It translates to CASSHYPIGTLNTEAFF.

The chain recombines TRBV12-5 with TRBJ1-2, with 8 bases that match TRBD1. From germline, CDR1 is LGHNT and CDR2 FRNRAP. Unmatched junction bases numbered 9, after V lost 6 bases and J lost 3 bases. The CDR3 contains 15 residues. CDR3: CASGNPSTGDYGYTF. In DNA, the CDR3 is TGTGCTAGTGGAAACCCGTCGACAGGGGACTATGGCTACACCTTC. Using reference TRBV12-5 and TRBJ1-2 for the parts outside the CDR3, the full variable domain is DARVTQTPRHKVTEMGQEVTMRCQPILGHNTVFWYRQTMMQGLELLAYFRNRAPLDDSGMPKDRFSAEMPDATLATLKIQPSEPRDSAVYFCASGNPSTGDYGYTFGSGTRLTVV.

The gene calls are TRBV7-7 and TRBJ2-1, with 11 bases lining up with TRBD2. This CDR3 has 16 amino acids. The junction had 9 bases not matched to a gene; V was cut back by 5 bases and J by 6 bases. The V gene's germline CDR1 is SSHAT and CDR2 FNYEAQ (reference sequence). CDR3 loop: CASSASGTSGFNEQFF. CDR3 sequence (DNA): TGTGCCAGCAGCGCCTCCGGGACTAGCGGCTTCAATGAGCAGTTCTTC.

The chain uses TRBV27 and TRBJ2-4; D assignment may be TRBD1 or TRBD2 (5 bases each). The CDR3 sequence is 17 residues long. Deletions cut 2 bases from V and 7 bases from J, with 21 bases between. CDR1 and CDR2 from the germline V gene are MNHEY and SMNVEV (reference sequence). CDR3 coding DNA: TGTGCCAGCAGTTTAGTTGCCTCGATCCCCGAGGGGAACATTCAGTACTTC. This encodes CASSLVASIPEGNIQYF.

CDR3 nucleotide sequence: TGTGCCAGCAGTTACTCTGGGGTCCGGAACAATGAGCAGTTCTTC. This codes for CASSYSGVRNNEQFF. V and J are TRBV6-5 and TRBJ2-1; no clear D. CDR1 and CDR2 (germline): MNHEY, SVGAGI. V lost 0 bases and J 5 bases, leaving 11 bases between the germline ends. This CDR3 contains 15 residues.

The gene calls are TRBV27 and TRBJ2-1; D is unresolved. The CDR3 is 17 amino acids. Looked up from germline, CDR1 is MNHEY and CDR2 is SMNVEV (reference sequence). Trimming removed 5 bases from V and 0 bases from J, with 17 bases in between. In DNA, the CDR3 is TGTGCCAGCAGTCCCAGGTTCGGCGAGAGCTCCTACAATGAGCAGTTCTTC. This gives the protein CASSPRFGESSYNEQFF.

This clone showed up just a few times. The chain employs TRBV5-6 and TRBJ2-7, with TRBD1 identical over 10 bases. This CDR3 region has 15 residues. The germline V gene encodes CDR1 SGHDT and CDR2 YYEEEE. V dropped 0 bases and J dropped 3; count of bases not matched to a gene: 3. In nucleotides, the CDR3 is TGTGCCAGCAGCTTGGGGGGACAGGGGTACTACGAGCAGTACTTC. It is translated as CASSLGGQGYYEQYF.

This chain connects TRBV4-1 to TRBJ2-7; D remains unclear. Per the germline V gene, CDR1 is MGHRA and CDR2 is YSYEKL. V shed 1 base and J shed 3 bases, with 10 bases lying between them. This CDR3 contains 14 residues. As DNA, the CDR3 is TGCGCCAGCAGCCAAGCTAAACAGCTCTACGAGCAGTACTTC. Encoded protein: CASSQAKQLYEQYF.

The J gene is TRBJ2-1, the V gene TRBV9, with TRBD2 matching over 8 bases. Germline trimming cut 0 bases from V and 4 bases from J; bases unmatched to any gene: 12. The CDR3 is made up of 18 amino acids. Germline V gene lookup returns CDR1 SGDLS and CDR2 YYNGEE. CDR3 residues: CASSVGGIPGLEYNEQFF. The CDR3 region has the DNA TGTGCCAGCAGCGTAGGCGGGATACCGGGACTAGAGTACAATGAGCAGTTCTTC.

This chain joins TRBV5-1 and TRBJ2-7; D uncertain. Germline CDR1 SGHRS, CDR2 YFSETQ. This CDR3 contains 12 residues. Trimming stripped 2 bases from V and 3 bases from J, with 6 bases between. The CDR3 DNA follows: TGCGCCAGCAGCTTACGGTACTACGAGCAGTACTTC. This codes for CASSLRYYEQYF.

This sequence joins TRBV27 and TRBJ2-7; no reliable D call. Trimming stripped 2 bases from V and 0 bases from J, with 8 bases between. The CDR3 length is 14 residues. CDR1 and CDR2 from the germline V gene are MNHEY and SMNVEV (reference sequence). The CDR3 DNA is TGTGCCAGCAGTTTAGCCAGTCTCTCCTACGAGCAGTACTTC. It yields the protein CASSLASLSYEQYF.

This chain joins TRBV4-1 and TRBJ2-1; 15 bases map to TRBD2. Germline-derived CDR1 and CDR2 are MGHRA and YSYEKL. V lost 0 bases, J lost 6 bases, and 3 bases stayed unmatched. This CDR3 is built from 17 residues. CDR3 loop: CASSQEGTSGRFNEQFF. For the CDR3, the DNA is TGCGCCAGCAGCCAAGAGGGGACTAGCGGGAGGTTCAATGAGCAGTTCTTC.

The CDR3 DNA is TGTGCCAGCAGCTTAGGACAGGGGGAGTTTGACGGGGTTCCCTACAATGAGCAGTTCTTC. Translation gives CASSLGQGEFDGVPYNEQFF. The chain has TRBV7-8 and TRBJ2-1, with TRBD1 matching 9 bases. Per the germline V gene, CDR1 is SGHVS and CDR2 is FQNEAQ. This CDR3 has 20 residues. Trimming cost V 1 base and J 2 bases; bases outside gene matches: 15.

This clone was recorded once. This chain links TRBV5-6 with TRBJ2-7; 8 positions match TRBD2. The CDR3 length is 13 residues. Germline V gene lookup returns CDR1 SGHDT and CDR2 YYEEEE. V trimming: 4 bases; J trimming: 2 bases; junction bases outside the gene matches: 2. CDR3 loop: CASSSGSPYEQYF. CDR3 in DNA: TGTGCCAGCAGCAGCGGGAGCCCCTACGAGCAGTACTTC.